The 8 T cell receptor beta chains presented below share a single source sample, sequenced in a study of T cell clonality in common variable immunodeficiency. Some clones are missing from TCRdb's copy, which holds only in-frame ones; the method was immunoSEQ multiplex PCR. The sample presents about 39,000 clones, none singletons. Material for sequencing was peripheral blood mononuclear cells. The receptors originated from a person aged 18-70 years in good health.

This clone was picked up many times. Read coverage stops 3 residues before the CDR3 terminus; the germline J gene supplies the remainder. The chain couples TRBV28 to TRBJ1-1; 9 nucleotides align to TRBD1. V lost 5 bases and J lost 5; bases outside the gene matches: 9. Germline loops: CDR1 MDHEN, CDR2 SYDVKM. The CDR3 spans 15 residues. The CDR3 protein is CASSTLDRGKTEAFF. The CDR3 bases that were read are TGTGCCAGCAGTACCCTGGACAGGGGTAAGACTGAA.

This clone was found many times. The CDR3 is cut off 3 residues early in the read; its end comes from the germline J gene. This sequence joins TRBV7-2 and TRBJ1-1; maybe TRBD1 (6 bases). The CDR3 sequence is 15 residues long. V lost 5 bases to trimming and J lost 4 bases, with 17 bases between them. Germline V gene lookup returns CDR1 SGHTA and CDR2 FQGNSA. Here the CDR3 reads CASSTVRVGGTEAFF. The covered CDR3 bases are TGTGCCAGCAGCACCGTTCGGGTAGGGGGCACTGAA.

This clone was counted ten times or more. The CDR3: CASSLPAGTIYF. The sequenced CDR3 bases are TGTGCCAGCAGCTTACCCGCCGGCACC. The rearrangement uses TRBV7-9 and TRBJ1-3; D ambiguous. The read terminates 3 residues ahead of where the CDR3 ends, so the germline J gene completes it. The length of the CDR3 is 12 residues. Germline values: CDR1 SEHNR, CDR2 FQNEAQ (reference sequence). The germline V and J ends were trimmed by 2 bases and 9 bases, with 8 bases remaining between them.

This clone was seen at least ten times. Read sequence stops 3 residues before the CDR3 end, and the germline J gene provides the missing end. This chain joins TRBV5-8 and TRBJ1-2; a possible D gene is TRBD1 (5 bases). Deletions cut 4 bases from V and 2 bases from J, with 9 bases between. Germline CDR1 and CDR2: SGHTS and YDEGEE. The length of the CDR3 is 13 residues. The CDR3 region is CASSLTVNYGYTF. Incomplete CDR3 DNA: TGTGCCAGCAGCCTGACAGTCAACTATGGC.

This clone was seen a few times. The read falls 3 residues short of the CDR3 end, and the missing part is taken from the germline J gene. V usage is TRBV7-2 and J usage is TRBJ2-2; D unclear. CDR1 is SGHTA and CDR2 is FQGNSA in the germline V gene. The ends were cut back, 5 bases at V and 6 bases at J, with 10 bases in the middle. The CDR3 covers 13 residues. Partial CDR3 DNA: TGTGCCAGCAGCGACCCTAGGTCCGGGGAG. Amino acids: CASSDPRSGE. The full CDR3 protein is CASSDPRSGELFF.

This clone was seen more than once but under ten times. CDR3 protein: CASSQSSGRTYEQYF. The part of the CDR3 DNA that was read is TGTGCCAGCAGCCAATCTAGCGGGAGAACCTACGAG. The V and J genes are TRBV11-2 and TRBJ2-7; 10 bases align to TRBD2. From the germline J gene comes the end of the CDR3, since the read stops 3 residues before it. Germline lookup yields CDR1 SGHAT and CDR2 FQNNGV. The CDR3 sequence is 15 residues long. V gave up 5 bases and J gave up 2 bases; unmatched junction bases: 6.

This clone has a handful of counts. The read ends 3 residues before the CDR3 terminus; that terminus is restored from the germline J gene. The chain uses TRBV7-2 and TRBJ1-2; 8 positions agree with TRBD1. Germline V gives CDR1 SGHTA, CDR2 FQGNSA. This CDR3 contains 13 residues. Partial CDR3 DNA: TGTGCCAGCAGCTCCCTCTCGACAGGGGAC. This encodes CASSSLSTGD. In full, the CDR3 is CASSSLSTGDYTF. The whole variable domain, remainder taken from reference TRBV7-2 and TRBJ1-2, is GAGVSQSPSNKVTEKGKDVELRCDPISGHTALYWYRQSLGQGLEFLIYFQGNSAPDKSGLPSDRFSAERTGGSVSTLTIQRTQQEDSAVYLCASSSLSTGDYTFGSGTRLTVV.

Remarks on this clone: The DNA ends 3 residues before the CDR3 does, and the rest of the CDR3 is filled in from the germline J gene. The chain joins TRBV19 to TRBJ2-2; possible D gene TRBD1, 5 bases. CDR3 length: 14 residues. Germline V gene sequence: CDR1 LNHDA, CDR2 SQIVND (reference sequence). The CDR3 protein is CASGILSGANVLFF. CDR3 DNA, as far as it was read: TGTGCCAGTGGGATCCTCTCTGGGGCCAACGTG.